Shown below are 8 T cell receptor beta chains from a single sample sequenced in a study of blood T cell repertoires in COVID-19. TCRdb keeps only in-frame clones here, not all; method: immunoSEQ multiplex PCR. This table holds 140,000 to 150,000 clones, around 84% found once. The sequenced material came from peripheral blood. These receptors were collected from a human donor in a cohort sampled during active COVID-19.

The gene calls are TRBV29-1 and TRBJ1-1; 8 bases line up with TRBD1. The V gene's germline CDR1 is SQVTM and CDR2 ANQGSEA. CDR3 size: 12 residues. Trimming removed 4 bases from V and 6 bases from J; junction bases left unmatched: 4. The CDR3 reads CSVAGGYAEAFF. Written as DNA, the CDR3 is TGCAGCGTTGCAGGGGGCTACGCTGAAGCTTTCTTT.

Only one count was recorded for this clone. The chain combines TRBV11-2 with TRBJ2-3; a weak D match, TRBD2 (5 bases). CDR1 is SGHAT, CDR2 FQNNGV, per germline. Trimming removed 3 bases at V and 3 bases at J, with 16 bases between. The CDR3 spans 16 residues. The CDR3 here is CASSFRAAAGTDTQYF. In nucleotides, the CDR3 is TGTGCCAGCAGCTTCAGAGCGGCAGCTGGGACAGATACGCAGTATTTT.

This clone was detected only once. The chain is built from TRBV18 and TRBJ2-2; the match to TRBD1 covers 8 bases. Germline CDR1 reads KGHSH; CDR2 reads LQKENI. The CDR3 runs to 14 residues. The junction had 1 base not matched to a gene; V was cut back by 3 bases and J by 4 bases. CDR3: CASSPTGVTGELFF. CDR3 nucleotide sequence: TGTGCCAGCTCACCGACAGGGGTCACCGGGGAGCTGTTTTTT. Full variable domain (remainder filled in from reference TRBV18 and TRBJ2-2): NAGVMQNPRHLVRRRGQEARLRCSPMKGHSHVYWYRQLPEEGLKFMVYLQKENIIDESGMPKERFSAEFPKEGPSILRIQQVVRGDSAAYFCASSPTGVTGELFFGEGSRLTVL.

V and J are TRBV9 and TRBJ1-3; no clear D. CDR3 length equals 15 residues. The germline CDR1 and CDR2 sequences are SGDLS and YYNGEE. The germline V and J ends were trimmed by 0 bases and 0 bases, with 7 bases remaining between them. CDR3 loop: CASSVETSSGNTIYF. The CDR3 bases are TGTGCCAGCAGCGTAGAAACTAGCTCTGGAAACACCATATATTTT.

This chain links TRBV28 with TRBJ2-3; D might be TRBD2 (5 bases). The CDR3 consists of 14 residues. Germline CDR1 and CDR2: MDHEN and SYDVKM. With 7 bases removed from V and 2 bases from J, the gap between germline ends came to 13 bases. CDR3 loop: CASKDSQTTDTQYF. CDR3 sequence (DNA): TGTGCCAGCAAGGACTCTCAGACCACAGATACGCAGTATTTT. Based on the CDR3 plus reference TRBV28 and TRBJ2-3, the full variable domain is DVKVTQSSRYLVKRTGEKVFLECVQDMDHENMFWYRQDPGLGLRLIYFSYDVKMKEKGDIPEGYSVSREKKERFSLILESASTNQTSMYLCASKDSQTTDTQYFGPGTRLTVL.

The rearrangement links TRBV6-2 or TRBV6-3 to TRBJ2-2, with TRBD1 matching over 7 bases. Germline lookup yields CDR1 MNHEY and CDR2 SVGEGT. The CDR3 covers 15 residues. Trimming at V came to 2 bases and at J to 4 bases, leaving 4 bases not matched to a gene. CDR3 nucleotides: TGTGCCAGCAGTTACAAGGGACAGATCACCGGGGAGCTGTTTTTT. Protein sequence: CASSYKGQITGELFF.

The chain joins TRBV4-1 to TRBJ1-2, with D uncertain. The CDR3 extends over 15 amino acids. V gave up 0 bases and J gave up 0 bases, with 8 bases separating them. Germline loops: CDR1 MGHRA, CDR2 YSYEKL. CDR3 sequence reads: CASSQDALTNYGYTF. The CDR3 coding sequence is TGCGCCAGCAGCCAAGATGCACTGACTAACTATGGCTACACCTTC.

V is TRBV6-5 and J is TRBJ2-7, with TRBD1 matching over 9 bases. J gave up 7 bases and V 7 bases, and 14 bases lay outside the gene matches. Germline V gene lookup returns CDR1 MNHEY and CDR2 SVGAGI. CDR3 size: 15 residues. The CDR3 protein is CASMFRGQGVLEQYF. The DNA of the CDR3 is TGTGCCAGCATGTTCAGGGGACAGGGTGTTTTAGAGCAGTACTTC.